Below, 9 T cell receptor beta chains from the same sample are listed, as sequenced in a study of Ad26.COV2.S vaccination and SARS-CoV-2 variants. Assay used: immunoSEQ multiplex PCR; TCRdb lists only in-frame clones, some missing. The repertoire consists of about 390,000 clones, with less than 90% occurring once and the leading ten covering 3.5%. The sample's treatment: some 20 received Ad26.COV2.S at low or high dose, single or two shots; 5 received placebo; per-sample allocation not given. Repertoires come from day 63 after the first vaccine or placebo injection. The sample was peripheral blood, taken in a trial of Ad26.COV2.S vaccine versus placebo. The source of these receptors is a person between 18 and 65 years old who received the Ad26.COV2.S COVID-19 vaccine or a placebo.

The chain uses TRBV9 and TRBJ2-6; no reliable D call. In germline, CDR1 is SGDLS, CDR2 YYNGEE. The V end was cut by 0 bases, the J end by 3 bases, with 16 bases between. This CDR3 comprises 18 residues. The CDR3 coding sequence is TGTGCCAGCAGCGTAGAAGACGGGCAGTTAGTTGGGGCCAACGTCCTGACTTTC. Protein: CASSVEDGQLVGANVLTF.

This clone has only one observation. The CDR3 protein is CASSEWGRMNTEAFF. The CDR3 nucleotides read TGTGCCAGCAGTGAATGGGGACGGATGAACACTGAAGCTTTCTTT. The chain combines TRBV25-1 with TRBJ1-1, with a tentative D call TRBD1 (5 bases). This CDR3 comprises 15 residues. CDR1 MGHDK and CDR2 SYGVNS come from the germline V gene. With 1 base removed from V and 0 bases from J, the gap between germline ends came to 9 bases.

This clone was counted a single time. The chain links TRBV21-1 to TRBJ2-6. TRBV21-1 is noted as a pseudogene. The CDR3 consists of 17 residues. CDR3: CASSNPFRGPGANVLTF. The CDR3 nucleotides read TGTGCCAGCAGCAACCCCTTTAGAGGACCTGGGGCCAACGTCCTGACTTTC.

This clone was seen only a few times. The rearrangement joins TRBV27 to TRBJ2-7, with TRBD2 as a possible D gene (6 bases). The CDR3 spans 14 residues. CDR1 is MNHEY and CDR2 is SMNVEV in the germline V gene (reference sequence). The V end lost 8 bases, the J end lost 0 bases, and 14 bases lay between the germline ends. The CDR3 DNA sequence: TGTGCCAGCGGGTTGGAGGGAGCCTCCTACGAGCAGTACTTC. This codes for CASGLEGASYEQYF.

This rearrangement joins TRBV3-1 (or the pseudogene TRBV3-2) to TRBJ1-6, with a weak D call TRBD1 (5 bases). CDR3 length equals 15 residues. V was shortened by 1 base and J by 7 bases, with 11 bases between the two germline ends. Germline lookup yields CDR1 LGHDT and CDR2 YNNKEL (reference sequence). CDR3 coding DNA: TGTGCCAGCAGCCAAGGCGGACAACGAAATTCACCCCTCCACTTT. Translated: CASSQGGQRNSPLHF.

The chain has TRBV5-1 and TRBJ2-7; 10 bases are a match to TRBD2. This CDR3 is built from 15 residues. The J segment lost 2 bases and the V segment lost 3 bases, leaving 5 bases of the junction unmatched. Germline CDR1 is SGHRS and CDR2 is YFSETQ. In DNA, the CDR3 is TGCGCCAGCAGCTATCTAGCGGGGGTTCCCTACGAGCAGTACTTC. Protein product: CASSYLAGVPYEQYF.

V gene TRBV7-2 combines with J gene TRBJ2-5; D gene ambiguous. The length of the CDR3 is 12 residues. CDR1 is SGHTA, CDR2 FQGNSA, per germline. V was cut by 4 bases and J by 11 bases, with 14 bases left in between. The CDR3 region is CASSYAVGAQYF. The CDR3 DNA reads TGTGCCAGCAGCTATGCCGTGGGTGCTCAGTACTTC.

V gene TRBV4-1 combines with J gene TRBJ1-2, with D perhaps matching TRBD1 (5 bases). Per the germline V gene, CDR1 is MGHRA and CDR2 is YSYEKL. The CDR3 runs 16 residues. Trimming stripped 0 bases from V and 7 bases from J, with 18 bases between. Written as DNA, the CDR3 is TGCGCCAGCAGCCAAGACCAAGGAGGAGGGACTGGTGGCTACACCTTC. Amino acids: CASSQDQGGGTGGYTF.

The table lists this clone with a count of one. This sequence joins TRBV14 and TRBJ1-2; no definite D call. Germline V gene data show CDR1 as SGHDN and CDR2 as FVKESK. This CDR3 is built from 12 residues. With 1 base removed from V and 8 bases from J, the gap between germline ends came to 8 bases. This chain's CDR3 is CASSQANQGYTF. The DNA for the CDR3 is TGTGCCAGCAGCCAAGCCAATCAGGGCTACACCTTC.